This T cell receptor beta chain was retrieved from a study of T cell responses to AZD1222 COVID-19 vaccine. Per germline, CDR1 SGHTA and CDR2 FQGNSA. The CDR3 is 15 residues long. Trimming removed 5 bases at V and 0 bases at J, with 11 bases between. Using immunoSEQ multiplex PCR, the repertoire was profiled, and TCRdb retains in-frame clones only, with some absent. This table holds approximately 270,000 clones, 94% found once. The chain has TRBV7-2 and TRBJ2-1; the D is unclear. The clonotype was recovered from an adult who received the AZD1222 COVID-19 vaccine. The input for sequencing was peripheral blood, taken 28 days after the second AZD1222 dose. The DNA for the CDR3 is TGTGCCAGCAGCCCCGAGCGAAGCTCCTACAATGAGCAGTTCTTC. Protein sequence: CASSPERSSYNEQFF.